This TCR beta chain was sequenced for a study of PD-1 blockade in classical Hodgkin lymphoma. The CDR3 spans 14 residues. Trimming stripped 6 bases from V and 6 bases from J, with 15 bases between. Germline V CDR1 and CDR2: MNHEY, SVGAGI. Of note for this clone: The antigen remains unidentified.

Data came from immunoSEQ multiplex PCR; TCRdb stores just in-frame clones and leaves some out. Of some 31,000 clones listed, 94% are singletons. Notes on the study in general: Repertoire difference causes, possibly disease activity or prior therapy, remain undefined. TCR diversity at baseline was reported to be reduced in newly diagnosed patients relative to healthy donors.

Time point reported: newly diagnosed, previously untreated cHL patient sample. The sequence derives from a human donor with classical Hodgkin lymphoma. The V and J genes are TRBV6-5 and TRBJ1-5; D is perhaps TRBD1 (5 bases). The sequenced material came from peripheral blood mononuclear cells (PBMCs). As DNA, the CDR3 is TGTGCCAGCAGCCTCTTGGGGGTCGGTCAGCCCCAGCATTTT. Protein product: CASSLLGVGQPQHF.